The TCR beta chain described here comes from a study of shared clonotypes between healthy human individuals. Study outcomes and limitations: The rarefaction results pointed to incomplete sorted-subset sequencing despite large depth.

At a deep level, the assay was run. The assay was immunoSEQ multiplex PCR, and TCRdb's table has in-frame clones only and misses some. The sample records a few million clones, 80% to 95% being singletons. A few counts support this clone. Its antigen is undetermined. In the CD4+ fraction, cells were divided into CD45RA+ naive and CD45RA-negative memory subsets. The CDR3 runs 14 residues. V lost 1 base and J lost 7, with 10 bases in between. CDR1 is SEHNR and CDR2 is FQNEAQ in the germline V gene (reference sequence). The clonotype was recovered from a man aged 18 to 30 in good health. Some clones in this sample may be carry-over from other donors' samples. The sample comprised naive CD4+ T cells from PBMCs. Subset of the sample: CD45RA+ positively selected. The rearrangement joins TRBV7-9 to TRBJ2-2, with D tentatively TRBD1 (5 bases). CDR3 in DNA: TGTGCCAGCAGCTTAGGCAGGGCCCTCGGGGAGCTGTTTTTT. Translating it yields CASSLGRALGELFF.